This T cell receptor beta chain is drawn from a study of PD-1 blockade in classical Hodgkin lymphoma. Notes on the study in general: Exclusion removed patients who began nivolumab under 1 year after ASCT. TCR diversity rose significantly by C4D1 in CD4+ but not CD8+ cells. Complete responders' diversity at baseline resembled that of newly diagnosed patients. Newly diagnosed patients were reported to exhibit reduced baseline TCR diversity relative to healthy donors.

This clone was seen just once. Its antigen is not identified. In every patient, relapse followed autologous stem cell transplantation, while exposure to brentuximab vedotin differed. This table comes from immunoSEQ multiplex PCR, and its TCRdb copy is limited to in-frame clones, with some not included. The data show more than 70,000 clones, around 90% seen once. Per germline, CDR1 SQVTM and CDR2 ANQGSEA. The CDR3 length is 14 residues. V lost 7 bases to trimming and J lost 0 bases, with 13 bases between them. This chain joins TRBV29-1 and TRBJ2-1, with no clear D. This receptor was taken from a human donor with classical Hodgkin lymphoma. This specimen was peripheral blood mononuclear cells (PBMCs), taken before the second cycle of nivolumab. Here the CDR3 reads CSGRGVGSYNEQFF. As DNA, the CDR3 is TGCAGCGGGCGTGGGGTTGGCTCCTACAATGAGCAGTTCTTC.